The 5 T cell receptor beta chains below come from one sample, sequenced in a study of cytomegalovirus exposure and HLA in healthy donors. The PCR used 60 Vbeta and 13 Jbeta primers. Sequenced by immunoSEQ multiplex PCR; TCRdb stores in-frame clones only, minus some. The profile shows approximately 140,000 clones, around 79% of them singletons. The specimen sequenced was PBMCs. The origin of the receptors is a human donor in good health.

The CDR3 reads CASSLGIYGTVNTEAFF. CDR3 bases: TGCGCCAGCAGCTTGGGGATATACGGGACAGTGAACACTGAAGCTTTCTTT. The chain carries TRBV5-1 and TRBJ1-1; 7 bases fit TRBD1. V gave up 0 bases and J gave up 0 bases; unmatched junction bases: 8. Germline loops: CDR1 SGHRS, CDR2 YFSETQ. This CDR3 region has 17 residues.

The rearrangement links TRBV7-6 to TRBJ2-3; maybe TRBD2 (6 bases). Germline V gives CDR1 SGHVS, CDR2 FNYEAQ. The CDR3 runs 16 residues. The V gene lost 1 base and the J gene lost 0 bases, with 11 bases spanning the gap. Here the CDR3 reads CASSLGAGTSTDTQYF. As DNA, the CDR3 is TGTGCCAGCAGCTTAGGGGCGGGGACTAGCACAGATACGCAGTATTTT.

The chain carries TRBV27 and TRBJ1-4, with 9 positions matching TRBD1. Germline V gene lookup returns CDR1 MNHEY and CDR2 SMNVEV (reference sequence). The V gene end was trimmed by 1 base and the J gene end by 7 bases; junction bases not matched to a gene: 4. The CDR3 extends over 15 amino acids. The CDR3 here is CASSLLGTGTEKLFF. The CDR3 DNA is TGTGCCAGCAGTTTATTGGGGACAGGGACTGAAAAACTGTTTTTT.

This sequence joins TRBV5-4 and TRBJ1-2; D might be TRBD1 (5 bases). Germline V gives CDR1 SGHNT, CDR2 YYREEE (reference sequence). Deletions cut 2 bases from V and 3 bases from J, with 11 bases between. The CDR3 is made up of 14 amino acids. CDR3 residues: CASSLFGGDYGYTF. The CDR3 DNA reads TGTGCCAGCAGCTTATTCGGGGGGGACTATGGCTACACCTTC.

The rearrangement links TRBV16 to TRBJ1-1; 7 nucleotides agree with TRBD1. The CDR3 has 15 amino acids. With V trimmed by 0 bases and J by 11 bases, 12 bases remained unmatched. Germline assignment: CDR1 KGHSY and CDR2 FQNENV. The CDR3 loop is CASSQSSVQGDIAFF. CDR3 coding DNA: TGTGCCAGCAGCCAATCTAGCGTCCAGGGGGATATCGCTTTCTTT.